A selection of T cell receptor beta chains follows, all from one sample in a study of a mutant IDH1 vaccine in newly diagnosed glioma. The protocol was immunoSEQ multiplex PCR, while the TCRdb copy is restricted to in-frame clones and leaves out a portion. The table includes fewer than 55,000 clones, less than 70% detected once. Their specific antigens are unknown. Here the sequenced sample was peripheral blood mononuclear cells (PBMCs), taken from a glioma patient whose treatment included an IDH1 peptide vaccine. The receptor source for this set is a man aged 40-49 years with glioma. Some clones in this sample may be carry-over from other donors' samples. CDR3s include the opening cysteine and the closing phenylalanine or tryptophan. D genes are given only for firm matches. Only some rows state a clone size, as once, few, many or a class for expanded clones.

-,TRBJ2-3,-,TRBV4-1,TGCGCCAGCAGCCAACCCGGACCTCGAAGGGGGAGATCAGATACGCAGTATTTT,CASSQPGPRRGRSDTQYF
-,TRBJ1-2,-,TRBV7-9,TGTGCCAGCAGCCCCTCGGGGGGGCTTTCTAACTATGGCTACACCTTC,CASSPSGGLSNYGYTF
-,TRBJ2-7,-,TRBV5-1,TGCGCCAGCAGAAAGACAGGTACCTACGAGCAGTACTTC,CASRKTGTYEQYF
-,TRBJ1-6,few,TRBV27,TGTGCCAGCGGAGAGCTTAATCTCGGCAATTCACCCCTCCACTTT,CASGELNLGNSPLHF
-,TRBJ2-7,-,TRBV7-9,TGTGCCAGCAGCTTCGCGCCTCCCTACGAGCAGTACTTC,CASSFAPPYEQYF
-,TRBJ1-3,few,TRBV5-4,TGTGCCAGCAGCGCGGCGGTCTCTGGAAACACCATATATTTT,CASSAAVSGNTIYF
-,TRBJ1-5,few,TRBV6-1,TGTGCCAGCAGTGTCCCCACCAGCGGCAATCAGCCCCAGCATTTT,CASSVPTSGNQPQHF
-,TRBJ2-7,-,TRBV5-1,TGCGCCAGCAGCTTGGGGCAGGGGTCCTACGAGCAGTACTTC,CASSLGQGSYEQYF
TRBD1,TRBJ1-5,-,TRBV19,TGTGCCAGTAGAGCCGACAGGGCGCGCGGCAATCAGCCCCAGCATTTT,CASRADRARGNQPQHF
-,TRBJ2-2,few,TRBV5-1,TGCGCCAGCAGCAGAAACGCGAACACCGGGGAGCTGTTTTTT,CASSRNANTGELFF
TRBD1,TRBJ1-5,-,TRBV29-1,TGCAGCGTGCAAGACAGGGGTCATCAGCCCCAGCATTTT,CSVQDRGHQPQHF
TRBD1,TRBJ1-3,-,TRBV5-1,TGCGCCAGCAGCTCCACAGGGGGCTCTGGAAACACCATATATTTT,CASSSTGGSGNTIYF
TRBD2,TRBJ2-3,-,TRBV29-1,TGCAGCGTTGTAAGCGGGGGCGTCACAGATACGCAGTATTTT,CSVVSGGVTDTQYF
TRBD1,TRBJ1-2,-,TRBV29-1,TGCAGCGTTGAATACGTTGGGGCAGGGGGCGCCGGGTTGTATGGCTACACCTTC,CSVEYVGAGGAGLYGYTF
-,TRBJ1-2,-,TRBV25-1,TGTGCCAGCCGCCCTCTGGGAGGGGATTTGGGCTACACCTTC,CASRPLGGDLGYTF
TRBD1,TRBJ2-2,few,TRBV6-5,TGTGCCAGCAGTTACCTTACAGGGGGCAACACCGGGGAGCCCTTTTTT,CASSYLTGGNTGEPFF
-,TRBJ2-1,few,TRBV3-1/TRBV3-2,TGTGCCAGCAGCCAAGTATTCTTC,CASSQVFF
-,TRBJ2-1,-,TRBV5-1,TGCGCCAGCAGCTTACGGGTTCGAGGCAATGAGCAGTTCTTC,CASSLRVRGNEQFF
-,TRBJ2-3,-,TRBV10-3,TGTGCCATCTCGTTAGACGTGGGTCCAGATACGCAGTATTTT,CAISLDVGPDTQYF
TRBD2,TRBJ2-5,-,TRBV5-1,TGCGCCAGCTACTCGGGACTAGCGGGGAGGGAGACCCAGTACTTC,CASYSGLAGRETQYF
-,TRBJ1-1,-,TRBV5-6,TGTGCCAGCAGCCGGGACAAGGGAGTAATGAACACTGAAGCTTTCTTT,CASSRDKGVMNTEAFF
-,TRBJ1-1,-,TRBV6-1,TGTGCCAGCAGTGACTGGACCGTTTCTGAAGCTTTCTTT,CASSDWTVSEAFF
-,TRBJ1-2,few,TRBV5-1,TGCGCCAGCAGCTCATGGGGGTTTAACTATGGCTACACCTTC,CASSSWGFNYGYTF
TRBD1,TRBJ1-5,-,TRBV10-3,TGTGCCATCAGTGAGTCTTGGGACAGGGGGGGAGGCCAGCCCCAGCATTTT,CAISESWDRGGGQPQHF